This T cell receptor (beta chain) was identified in a study of post-analysis software for immune sequencing data. Worth noting for this clonotype: What it binds is unknown.

TCR beta cDNA libraries had unique molecular identifiers. TCRdb called the PCR reads again in MiXCR, with one record for every CDR3 protein. The sample includes 750,000 to 950,000 distinct CDR3 sequences, roughly 50% seen only once; the top ten take approximately 4.4%. V trimming: 4 bases; J trimming: 0 bases; junction bases outside the gene matches: 8. This CDR3 has 17 amino acids. Germline lookup yields CDR1 SNHLY and CDR2 FYNNEI. Study outcomes and limitations: Comparison of patients with controls showed about 5 TRBV segments more frequent in patients, TRBV5-6, TRBV5-1 and TRBV20-1 among them.

The sequence was collected from a girl aged 5-17 years with multiple sclerosis. The sample consisted of blood. This chain uses TRBV2 with TRBJ1-5; 8 bases match TRBD1. The CDR3 DNA is TGTGCCAGCAGTGCGGGACAGGCGTTCTTTAGCAATCAGCCCCAGCATTTT. Translated, it gives CASSAGQAFFSNQPQHF.